A selection of T cell receptor beta chains follows, all from one sample in a study of identical twins. Via MiXCR, TCRdb re-called the 5' RACE reads, giving one row per CDR3 protein. Of 1.5 million to 2 million distinct CDR3 sequences in the sample, 32% were seen once. The sample comprised cord blood. All receptors derive from a newborn girl in good health. Both conserved end residues are part of each CDR3. Fields, in order: D gene, V gene, CDR3 length, J gene, clone size, CDR3 protein, CDR3 DNA. D genes are given only for firm matches. Size tells how often a clone was seen (once, few, many) or the class of an expanded clone, and some rows leave it out.

TRBD1,TRBV28,13,TRBJ1-1,-,CASTERQGTEAFF,TGTGCCAGCACCGAAAGACAGGGCACTGAAGCTTTCTTT
-,TRBV11-3,15,TRBJ2-5,-,CASSFERRGTDEQYF,TGTGCCAGCAGCTTTGAGCGCAGGGGAACTGATGAGCAGTACTTC
-,TRBV27,13,TRBJ1-2,many,CASSSTGRYGYTF,TGTGCCAGCAGTTCTACAGGAAGGTATGGCTACACCTTC
-,TRBV25-1,16,TRBJ2-3,many,CASSQLTDFQGDTQYF,TGTGCCAGCAGCCAGTTGACAGATTTTCAGGGAGATACGCAGTATTTT
-,TRBV7-9,11,TRBJ2-7,few,CASSEKNEQYF,TGTGCCAGCAGCGAGAAAAACGAGCAGTACTTC
-,TRBV19,13,TRBJ1-5,few,CASSIDFNQPQHF,TGTGCCAGTAGTATTGATTTCAATCAGCCCCAGCATTTT
-,TRBV5-1,15,TRBJ2-3,few,CASSIGVALVDTQYF,TGCGCCAGCAGCATAGGGGTGGCGTTGGTTGATACGCAGTATTTT
-,TRBV6-6,15,TRBJ1-4,-,CASSYSGGDNEKLFF,TGTGCCAGCAGTTACTCGGGGGGCGATAATGAAAAACTGTTTTTT
TRBD2,TRBV7-7,18,TRBJ2-1,-,CASRSPGLAGEMVYEQFF,TGTGCTAGCCGAAGCCCAGGACTAGCGGGAGAGATGGTCTATGAGCAGTTCTTC
-,TRBV28,14,TRBJ2-7,-,CASSFRASFYEQYF,TGTGCCAGCAGTTTCCGAGCCTCATTCTACGAGCAGTACTTC
TRBD1,TRBV24-1,17,TRBJ2-7,-,CATSDLLGQGFICEQYF,TGTGCCACCAGTGATTTGTTGGGACAGGGGTTTATTTGCGAGCAGTACTTC
-,TRBV12-3/TRBV12-4,14,TRBJ2-1,few,CASSLASGSGEQFF,TGTGCCAGCAGTTTAGCTTCCGGGAGTGGTGAGCAGTTCTTC
-,TRBV20-1,14,TRBJ2-7,few,CSARDRWGLYEQYF,TGCAGTGCTAGAGATAGGTGGGGACTCTACGAGCAGTACTTC
TRBD1,TRBV9,16,TRBJ2-3,many,CASSVGTGIYTDTQYF,TGTGCCAGCAGCGTAGGGACAGGGATTTACACAGATACGCAGTATTTT
TRBD2,TRBV4-2,16,TRBJ2-1,many,CASSQGLARTYNEQFF,TGTGCCAGCAGCCAAGGACTAGCTCGCACCTACAATGAGCAGTTCTTC
TRBD2,TRBV4-2,15,TRBJ2-2,-,CASSHPSGNTGELFF,TGTGCCAGCAGCCATCCTAGCGGGAACACCGGGGAGCTGTTTTTT
-,TRBV6-1,12,TRBJ1-2,many,CASSEAIYGYTF,TGTGCCAGCAGTGAAGCGATATATGGCTACACCTTC
TRBD2,TRBV6-4,11,TRBJ2-1,-,CASSGLAKAFF,TGTGCCAGCAGTGGACTAGCGAAGGCGTTCTTC
-,TRBV2,15,TRBJ1-6,many,CASKSGTDWNSPLHF,TGTGCCAGCAAGTCCGGGACGGATTGGAATTCACCCCTCCACTTT
-,TRBV6-1,15,TRBJ2-1,-,CASRGTGTYIDEQFF,TGTGCCAGCAGGGGAACCGGGACCTACATAGACGAGCAGTTCTTC
TRBD1,TRBV24-1,13,TRBJ2-1,-,CATSDLGTGEQFF,TGTGCCACCAGTGATTTGGGGACAGGTGAGCAGTTCTTC
-,TRBV7-6,13,TRBJ2-1,once,CASSLHRGYEQFF,TGTGCCAGCAGCTTACATAGGGGATATGAGCAGTTCTTC
-,TRBV20-1,17,TRBJ2-3,few,CSASGPAVTTSTDTQYF,TGCAGTGCCAGTGGCCCAGCGGTCACTACAAGCACAGATACGCAGTATTTT
-,TRBV6-5,14,TRBJ1-2,few,CASSYSFINYGYTF,TGTGCCAGCAGTTACTCTTTCATTAACTATGGCTACACCTTC
-,TRBV12-3/TRBV12-4,14,TRBJ1-5,-,CASIGGNSNQPQHF,TGTGCCTCCATAGGGGGAAATAGCAATCAGCCCCAGCATTTT
-,TRBV6-6,13,TRBJ1-1,-,CASTLRENTEAFF,TGTGCCAGCACCCTTAGGGAGAACACTGAAGCTTTCTTT
-,TRBV20-1,13,TRBJ2-3,-,CSASGVSGDTQYF,TGCAGTGCTAGTGGGGTGAGCGGAGATACGCAGTATTTT
TRBD2,TRBV28,16,TRBJ2-7,-,CASSLWRGLAGYEQYF,TGTGCCAGCAGTTTATGGCGGGGACTAGCGGGGTACGAGCAGTACTTC
-,TRBV5-1,16,TRBJ2-5,-,CASSVGGTDNQETQYF,TGCGCCAGCAGCGTGGGGGGGACAGACAACCAAGAGACCCAGTACTTC
-,TRBV9,12,TRBJ2-5,few,CASSFEKNEQYF,TGTGCCAGCAGCTTTGAGAAAAATGAGCAGTACTTC
TRBD2,TRBV10-3,16,TRBJ2-4,many,CAISEIAGASKNIQYF,TGTGCCATCAGTGAGATAGCGGGAGCTTCCAAAAACATTCAGTACTTC
-,TRBV12-3/TRBV12-4,13,TRBJ1-2,few,CASRGTYAYGYTF,TGTGCCAGCAGGGGGACGTACGCCTATGGCTACACCTTC
TRBD2,TRBV24-1,14,TRBJ2-1,few,CATAPSGGNNEQFF,TGTGCCACCGCCCCTAGCGGGGGAAACAATGAGCAGTTCTTC
-,TRBV21-1,13,TRBJ1-6,-,CASSKEGNSPLHF,TGTGCCAGCAGCAAAGAGGGCAATTCACCCCTCCACTTT
TRBD1,TRBV24-1,15,TRBJ2-2,-,CATSDTGTGIRELFF,TGTGCCACCAGTGACACCGGGACAGGGATCCGGGAGCTGTTTTTT
-,TRBV11-2,15,TRBJ2-5,-,CASSRTTGHYNEQYF,TGTGCCAGCAGCCGTACAACAGGGCACTACAATGAGCAGTACTTC
-,TRBV20-1,13,TRBJ2-7,few,CSATRDASYEQYF,TGCAGTGCCACTCGAGACGCCTCCTACGAGCAGTACTTC
-,TRBV19,14,TRBJ2-7,few,CASSISWGPYEQYF,TGTGCCAGTAGTATCAGTTGGGGACCCTACGAGCAGTACTTC
-,TRBV6-1,13,TRBJ2-3,-,CASSARGTDMQYF,TGTGCCAGCAGTGCCCGGGGCACAGATATGCAGTATTTT
-,TRBV3-1,17,TRBJ2-5,-,CASSPPRGFSSGNEQYF,TGTGCCAGCAGCCCCCCCAGAGGGTTTTCTTCCGGCAATGAGCAGTACTTC
-,TRBV11-2,14,TRBJ2-7,-,CASSPGSGFYEQYF,TGTGCCAGCAGCCCTGGGAGCGGGTTCTACGAGCAGTACTTC
-,TRBV20-1,16,TRBJ2-2,few,CSARAPGAANTGELFF,TGCAGTGCTAGAGCACCCGGTGCGGCGAACACCGGGGAGCTGTTTTTT
-,TRBV29-1,11,TRBJ1-2,-,CSVRLGYGYTF,TGCAGCGTTCGGTTGGGCTATGGCTACACCTTC
-,TRBV5-5,14,TRBJ2-7,-,CASSRGTQTYEQYF,TGTGCCAGCAGCCGAGGGACCCAAACCTACGAGCAGTACTTC
-,TRBV20-1,14,TRBJ2-3,-,CSARYPSRTDTQYF,TGCAGTGCTAGATATCCGTCACGCACAGATACGCAGTATTTT
-,TRBV11-2,14,TRBJ1-2,-,CASSLTQGDYGYTF,TGTGCCAGCAGCTTGACACAGGGCGACTATGGCTACACCTTC
TRBD1,TRBV29-1,15,TRBJ2-4,-,CSVEVRGLGKNIQYF,TGCAGCGTTGAAGTAAGGGGGCTTGGAAAAAACATTCAGTACTTC
-,TRBV18,14,TRBJ2-2,-,CASSRGSDTGELFF,TGTGCCAGCTCACGAGGGAGTGACACCGGGGAGCTGTTTTTT
TRBD1,TRBV10-1,16,TRBJ2-7,-,CASSERPLQGKYEQYF,TGCGCCAGCAGTGAGCGGCCTTTACAGGGGAAGTACGAGCAGTACTTC
-,TRBV29-1,12,TRBJ2-7,many,CSLQSLSYEQYF,TGCAGCTTACAGAGTCTCTCCTACGAGCAGTACTTC
TRBD1,TRBV20-1,14,TRBJ2-3,many,CSALDRGLPDTQYF,TGCAGTGCCTTGGACAGGGGGCTCCCAGATACGCAGTATTTT
TRBD1,TRBV5-1,15,TRBJ2-3,-,CASSFRTGSTDTQYF,TGCGCCAGCAGCTTCAGGACAGGGAGCACAGATACGCAGTATTTT